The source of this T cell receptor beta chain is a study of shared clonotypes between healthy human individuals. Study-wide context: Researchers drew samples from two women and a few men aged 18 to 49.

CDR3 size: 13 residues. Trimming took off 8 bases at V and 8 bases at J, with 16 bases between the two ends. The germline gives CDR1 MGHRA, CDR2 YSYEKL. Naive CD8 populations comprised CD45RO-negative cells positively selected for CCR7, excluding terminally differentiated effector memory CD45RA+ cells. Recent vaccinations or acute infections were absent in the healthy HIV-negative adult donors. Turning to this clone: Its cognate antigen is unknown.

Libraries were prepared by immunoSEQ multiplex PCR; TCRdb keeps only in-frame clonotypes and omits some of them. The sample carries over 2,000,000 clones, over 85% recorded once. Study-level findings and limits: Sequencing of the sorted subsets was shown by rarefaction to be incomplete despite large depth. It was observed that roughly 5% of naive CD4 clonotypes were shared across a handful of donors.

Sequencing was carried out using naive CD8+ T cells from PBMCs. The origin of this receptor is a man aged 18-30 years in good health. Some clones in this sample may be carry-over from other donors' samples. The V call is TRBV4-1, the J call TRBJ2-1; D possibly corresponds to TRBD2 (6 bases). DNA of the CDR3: TGCGCCAGCTCCCCGGGGGTTCCGGATGAGCAGTTCTTC. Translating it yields CASSPGVPDEQFF.